This T cell receptor beta chain was recovered during a study of blood T cell repertoires in COVID-19. Overall study context: The cDNA or gDNA used as material had been derived from T cells, B-cell-depleted T cells, or PBMCs.

Assay used: immunoSEQ multiplex PCR; TCRdb lists only in-frame clones, some missing. This sample yields around 250,000 clones, of which approximately 85% are seen a single time; about 1.9% belongs to the top ten. This CDR3 is 15 amino acids long. Trimming removed 0 bases from V and 4 bases from J, with 12 bases in between. Germline values: CDR1 LNHDA, CDR2 SQIVND (reference sequence). Participants were aged about 18 to 100 years, lived in under 25 US areas, and enrolled virtually. Sequencing input: PBMCs or T cells enriched from blood (not recorded which). The chain carries TRBV19 and TRBJ1-2, with a weak D call TRBD1 (5 bases). This TCR came from a woman aged 45-59 years who had recovered from COVID-19. CDR3: CASSIDLGQVYGYTF. The CDR3 DNA is TGTGCCAGTAGTATAGATTTGGGGCAAGTCTATGGCTACACCTTC.